This TCR beta chain was profiled in a study of T cell responses to AZD1222 COVID-19 vaccine (dated by TCRdb to the early 2020s). With regard to the full study: AZD1222 recipients with second doses at about 4 weeks or about 12 weeks were pooled, because spike-specific TCR depth and breadth did not differ between schedules. A total of approximately 230 trial participants underwent TCR sequencing, of whom around 200 received two doses of AZD1222 and 26 received two doses of the MenACWY control vaccine. Trial participants were enrolled into age subgroups of 18-55, 56-69 and 70-plus years, which contained roughly 150, 30 and 60 TCR-sequenced participants, respectively. Study-level results and caveats: Because no samples from the day 14 peak response were available, repertoires could be characterized only after the peak T cell response. After two AZD1222 doses, both the breadth and the depth of spike-specific TCRs were significantly higher than at day 0 and than in MenACWY recipients. Most participants were white British and females outnumbered males, and the authors suggested that clonal diversity may have been underestimated. Reportedly, close to half of the unique spike-specific TCRs recognized epitopes lying outside the regions that are mutated in the B.1.351 and B.1.1.7 variants. Conclusions about previously exposed vaccinees were limited because only six AZD1222 recipients were SARS-CoV-2 seropositive at baseline. The vaccine-associated CD4 TCRs covered the entire spike protein, and the dominant responses fell in regions 160-218 and 743-854. The 56-69-year group was small, and its depth increase did not reach significance, likely because of low power.

V gives up 6 bases and J gives up 0 bases, and the segment between their germline ends measures 14 bases. Spanning cysteine to phenylalanine, the CDR3 consists of 15 amino acids. Only CDR3 DNA remains: 45 bases, in frame from the first base. CDR1 and CDR2, looked up from the germline V gene, are MNHEY and SVGAGI. The time point tag for this specimen amounts to: baseline before first vaccination. Samples from vaccinated people were obtained from the UK trials COV001 and COV002, which included a single-blind randomized controlled phase 2/3 trial of AZD1222 (ChAdOx1 nCoV-19) in healthy adults. For TCRbeta chain sequencing, PBMC samples from trial participants were taken at day 0 and at day 28 after the second dose. As to this clone: Its binding antigen is unknown. The sample holds no much larger clone one base away, and base qualities are not on file.

The CDR3 regions of human TCRbeta chains were subjected to immunosequencing. As for the authors' bioinformatics: TCRs in the repertoires were compared against a reference library of SARS-CoV-2-specific TCRs that had been generated with the MIRA antigen-specificity platform. Breadth was defined as the fraction of unique TCRs that were SARS-CoV-2-associated, and depth was defined as the fraction of total T cells that were SARS-CoV-2-associated. Each spike-specific TCR was assigned to its reactive spike region and to a CD4 or CD8 class using the MIRA data. Log10-transformed breadth and depth values were compared by one-way ANOVA with Sidak's multiple comparisons tests. TCRdb's version of the immuneACCESS table is confined to in-frame rearrangements and falls short of the full clone set. An unresolved V gene accounts for under half of the shortfall where checked; the remainder is of unknown origin. From that table come the V and J calls and clone size; the DNA was used to work out D and trimming. This sample comprises roughly 70,000 clones, more than 80% of them detected only once. 2.5% of the sample comes from the top ten.

The receptor comes from an adult in good health. The V gene is TRBV6-5 and the J gene is TRBJ1-2, with TRBD1 as a weak D call on 5 bases. Specimen: peripheral blood, collected on day 0 of AZD1222 vaccination. In nucleotides, the sequence is TGTGCCAGCAGGGGGGGGGACGGAGCTAACTATGGCTACACCTTC. This translates into CASRGGDGANYGYTF.